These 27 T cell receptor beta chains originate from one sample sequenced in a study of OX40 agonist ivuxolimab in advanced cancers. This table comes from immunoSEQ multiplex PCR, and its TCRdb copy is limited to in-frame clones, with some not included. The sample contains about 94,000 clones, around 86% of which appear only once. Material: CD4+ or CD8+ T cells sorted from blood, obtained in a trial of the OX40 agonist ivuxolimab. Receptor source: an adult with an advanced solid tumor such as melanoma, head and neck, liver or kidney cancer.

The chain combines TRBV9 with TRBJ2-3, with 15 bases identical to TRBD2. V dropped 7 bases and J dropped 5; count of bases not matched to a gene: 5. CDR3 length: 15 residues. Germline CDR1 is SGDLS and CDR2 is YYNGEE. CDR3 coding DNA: TGTGCCAGCGGACTAGCGGGGGGGCCAGGAGATACGCAGTATTTT. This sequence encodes CASGLAGGPGDTQYF.

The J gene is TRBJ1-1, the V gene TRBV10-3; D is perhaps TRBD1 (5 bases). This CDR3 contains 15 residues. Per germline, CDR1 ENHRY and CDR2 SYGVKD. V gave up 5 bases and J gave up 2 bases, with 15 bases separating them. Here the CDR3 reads CAISPETRVNTEAFF. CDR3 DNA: TGTGCCATCAGTCCCGAGACCAGGGTCAACACTGAAGCTTTCTTT.

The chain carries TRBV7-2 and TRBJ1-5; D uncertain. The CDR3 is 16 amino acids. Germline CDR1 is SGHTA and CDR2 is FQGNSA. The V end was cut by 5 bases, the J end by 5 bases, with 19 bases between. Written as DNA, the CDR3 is TGTGCCAGCAGCCCTACGTCGTCATACGTTCATCAGCCCCAGCATTTT. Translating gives CASSPTSSYVHQPQHF.

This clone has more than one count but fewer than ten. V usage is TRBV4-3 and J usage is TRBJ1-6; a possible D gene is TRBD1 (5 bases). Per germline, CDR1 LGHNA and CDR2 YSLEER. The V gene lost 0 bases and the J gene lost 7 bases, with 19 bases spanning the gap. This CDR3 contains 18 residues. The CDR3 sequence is CASSQETRRRGGNSPLHF. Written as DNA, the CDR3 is TGCGCCAGCAGCCAAGAAACCCGCCGTAGGGGAGGAAATTCACCCCTCCACTTT.

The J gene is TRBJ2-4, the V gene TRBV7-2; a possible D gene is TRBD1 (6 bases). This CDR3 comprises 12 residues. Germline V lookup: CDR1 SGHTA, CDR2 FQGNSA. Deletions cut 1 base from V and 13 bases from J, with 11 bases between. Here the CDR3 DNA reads TGTGCCAGCAGCTTAGATAAGGGGGAACAGTACTTC. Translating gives CASSLDKGEQYF.

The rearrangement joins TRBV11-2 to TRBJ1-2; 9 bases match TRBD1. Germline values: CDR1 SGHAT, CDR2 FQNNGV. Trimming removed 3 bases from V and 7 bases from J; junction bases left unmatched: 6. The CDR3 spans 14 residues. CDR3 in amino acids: CASSFRDRVGGYTF. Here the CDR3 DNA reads TGTGCCAGCAGCTTCCGGGACAGGGTCGGTGGCTACACCTTC.

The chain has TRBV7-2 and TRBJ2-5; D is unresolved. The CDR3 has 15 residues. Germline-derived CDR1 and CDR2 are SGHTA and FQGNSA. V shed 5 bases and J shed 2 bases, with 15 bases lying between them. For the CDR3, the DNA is TGTGCCAGCAGCCGATCGAGCGCCGCGCAAGAGACCCAGTACTTC. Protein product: CASSRSSAAQETQYF. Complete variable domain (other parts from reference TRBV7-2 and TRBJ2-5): GAGVSQSPSNKVTEKGKDVELRCDPISGHTALYWYRQSLGQGLEFLIYFQGNSAPDKSGLPSDRFSAERTGGSVSTLTIQRTQQEDSAVYLCASSRSSAAQETQYFGPGTRLLVL.

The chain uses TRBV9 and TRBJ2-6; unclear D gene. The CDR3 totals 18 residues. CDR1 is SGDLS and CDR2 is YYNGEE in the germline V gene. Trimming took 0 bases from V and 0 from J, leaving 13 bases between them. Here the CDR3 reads CASSVEVSLRSGANVLTF. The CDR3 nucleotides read TGTGCCAGCAGCGTAGAGGTCAGTCTCCGCTCTGGGGCCAACGTCCTGACTTTC.

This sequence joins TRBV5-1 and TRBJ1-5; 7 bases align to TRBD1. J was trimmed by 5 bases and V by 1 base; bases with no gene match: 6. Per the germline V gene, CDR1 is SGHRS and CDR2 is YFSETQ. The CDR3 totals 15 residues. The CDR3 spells CASSLTGESYQPQHF. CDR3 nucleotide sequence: TGCGCCAGCAGCTTGACAGGGGAGTCGTATCAGCCCCAGCATTTT. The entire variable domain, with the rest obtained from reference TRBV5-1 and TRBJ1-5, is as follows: KAGVTQTPRYLIKTRGQQVTLSCSPISGHRSVSWYQQTPGQGLQFLFEYFSETQRNKGNFPGRFSGRQFSNSRSEMNVSTLELGDSALYLCASSLTGESYQPQHFGDGTRLSIL.

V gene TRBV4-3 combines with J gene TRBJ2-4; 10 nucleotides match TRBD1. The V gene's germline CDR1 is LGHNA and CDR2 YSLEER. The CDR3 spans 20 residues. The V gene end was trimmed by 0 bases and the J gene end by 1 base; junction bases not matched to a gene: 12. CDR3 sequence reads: CASSQDFGQGVLGAKNIQYF. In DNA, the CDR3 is TGCGCCAGCAGCCAAGACTTCGGACAGGGGGTCCTTGGGGCCAAAAACATTCAGTACTTC.

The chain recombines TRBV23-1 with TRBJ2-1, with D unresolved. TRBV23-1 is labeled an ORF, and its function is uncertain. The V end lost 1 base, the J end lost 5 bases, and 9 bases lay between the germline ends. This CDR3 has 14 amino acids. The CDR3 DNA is TGCGCCAGCAGTCAATTCGCGCCCCACAATGAGCAGTTCTTC. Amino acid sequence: CASSQFAPHNEQFF.

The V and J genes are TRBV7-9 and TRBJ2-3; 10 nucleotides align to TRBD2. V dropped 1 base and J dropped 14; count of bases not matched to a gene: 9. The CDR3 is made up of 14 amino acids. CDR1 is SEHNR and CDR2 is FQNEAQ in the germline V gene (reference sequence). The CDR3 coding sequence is TGTGCCAGCAGCTTAGGAGCTAGCGGGGGCCCCCCGTATTTT. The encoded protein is CASSLGASGGPPYF.

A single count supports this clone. The CDR3 protein is CASSPIDRQETQYF. The CDR3 DNA reads as TGTGCCAGCAGCCCTATCGACAGGCAAGAGACCCAGTACTTC. The chain has TRBV5-6 and TRBJ2-5; D may be TRBD1 (6 bases). Trimming stripped 4 bases from V and 2 bases from J, with 12 bases between. CDR1 is SGHDT, CDR2 YYEEEE, per germline. This CDR3 comprises 14 residues.

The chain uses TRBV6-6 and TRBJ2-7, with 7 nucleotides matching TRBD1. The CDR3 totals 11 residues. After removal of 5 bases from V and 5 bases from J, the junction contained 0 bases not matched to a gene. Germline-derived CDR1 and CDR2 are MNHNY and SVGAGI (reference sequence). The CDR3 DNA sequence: TGTGCCAGCAGTGGGACAGACGAGCAGTACTTC. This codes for CASSGTDEQYF.

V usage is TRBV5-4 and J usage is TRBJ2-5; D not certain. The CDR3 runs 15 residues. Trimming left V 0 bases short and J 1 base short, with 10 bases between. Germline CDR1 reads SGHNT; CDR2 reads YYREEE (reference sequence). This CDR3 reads CASSLEPPIQETQYF. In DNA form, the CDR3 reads TGTGCCAGCAGCTTGGAACCCCCCATCCAAGAGACCCAGTACTTC.

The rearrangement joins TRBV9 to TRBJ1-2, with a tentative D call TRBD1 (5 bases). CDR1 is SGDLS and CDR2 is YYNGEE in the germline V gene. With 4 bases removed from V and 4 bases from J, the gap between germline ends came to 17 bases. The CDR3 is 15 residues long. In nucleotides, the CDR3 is TGTGCCAGCAGCTCCGGGGGGGTTAATTCCTATGGCTACACCTTC. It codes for CASSSGGVNSYGYTF.

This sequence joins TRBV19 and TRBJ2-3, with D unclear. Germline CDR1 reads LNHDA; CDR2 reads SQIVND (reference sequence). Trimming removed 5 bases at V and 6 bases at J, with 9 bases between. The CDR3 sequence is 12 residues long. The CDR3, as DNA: TGTGCCAGTAGTCCCGCCCGGGATACGCAGTATTTT. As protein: CASSPARDTQYF.

The CDR3 reads CASSLAGTTYNEQFF. The CDR3 nucleotides are TGTGCCAGCAGCCTAGCGGGGACAACCTACAATGAGCAGTTCTTC. The chain couples TRBV9 to TRBJ2-1, with TRBD2 identical over 9 bases. Losses at the gene ends were 4 bases for V and 2 bases for J; bases not matched to a gene: 4. The CDR3 runs to 15 residues. CDR1 is SGDLS and CDR2 is YYNGEE in the germline V gene.

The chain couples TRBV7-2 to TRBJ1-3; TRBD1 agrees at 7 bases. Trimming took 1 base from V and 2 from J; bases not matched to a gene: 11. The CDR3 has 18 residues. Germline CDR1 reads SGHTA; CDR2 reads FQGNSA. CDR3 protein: CASSLVSPRQGAGNTIYF. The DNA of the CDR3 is TGTGCCAGCAGCTTAGTCAGTCCGCGACAGGGAGCTGGAAACACCATATATTTT.

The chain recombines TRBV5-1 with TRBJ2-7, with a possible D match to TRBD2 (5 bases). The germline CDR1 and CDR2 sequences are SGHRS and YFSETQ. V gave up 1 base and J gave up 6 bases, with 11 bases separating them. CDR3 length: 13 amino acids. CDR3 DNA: TGCGCCAGCAGCTTGATAGAGGGTCTCGAGCAGTACTTC. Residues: CASSLIEGLEQYF.

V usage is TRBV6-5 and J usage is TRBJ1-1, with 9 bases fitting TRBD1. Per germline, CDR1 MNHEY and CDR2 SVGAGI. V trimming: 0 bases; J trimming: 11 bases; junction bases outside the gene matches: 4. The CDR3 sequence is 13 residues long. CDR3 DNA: TGTGCCAGCAGTTACTCCGGGACAGGGCGGGCTTTCTTT. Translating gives CASSYSGTGRAFF.

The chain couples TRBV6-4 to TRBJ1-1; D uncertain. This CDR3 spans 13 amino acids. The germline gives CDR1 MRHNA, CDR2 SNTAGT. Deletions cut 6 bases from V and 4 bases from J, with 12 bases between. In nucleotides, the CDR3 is TGTGCCAGCAGCGCCGGAATGAGCACTGAAGCTTTCTTT. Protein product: CASSAGMSTEAFF.

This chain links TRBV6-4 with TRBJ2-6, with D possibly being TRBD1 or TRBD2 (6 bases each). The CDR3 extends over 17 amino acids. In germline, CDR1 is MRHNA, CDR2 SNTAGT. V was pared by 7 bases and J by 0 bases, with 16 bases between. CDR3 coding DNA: TGTGCCAGCACCCCTTGGGGGGCCACCTCTGGGGCCAACGTCCTGACTTTC. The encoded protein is CASTPWGATSGANVLTF.

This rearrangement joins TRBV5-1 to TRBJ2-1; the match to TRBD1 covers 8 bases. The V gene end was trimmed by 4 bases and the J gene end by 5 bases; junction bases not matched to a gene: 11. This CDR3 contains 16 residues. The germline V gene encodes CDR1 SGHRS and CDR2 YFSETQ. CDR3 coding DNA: TGCGCCAGCAGCCAAATTCCGAGACAGGGGCACAATGAGCAGTTCTTC. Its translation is CASSQIPRQGHNEQFF.

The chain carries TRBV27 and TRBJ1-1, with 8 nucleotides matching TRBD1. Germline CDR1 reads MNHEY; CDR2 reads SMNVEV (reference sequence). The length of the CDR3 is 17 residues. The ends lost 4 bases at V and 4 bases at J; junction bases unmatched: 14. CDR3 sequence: CASSSPPGTGVGTEAFF. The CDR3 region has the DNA TGTGCCAGCAGTTCCCCCCCGGGGACAGGTGTAGGCACTGAAGCTTTCTTT.

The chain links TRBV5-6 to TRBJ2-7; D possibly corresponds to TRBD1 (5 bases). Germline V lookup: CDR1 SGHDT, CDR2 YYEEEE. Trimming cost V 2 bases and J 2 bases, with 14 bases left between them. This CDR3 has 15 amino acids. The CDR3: CASSFRGVATYEQYF. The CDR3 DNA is TGTGCCAGCAGCTTTAGGGGCGTCGCGACCTACGAGCAGTACTTC. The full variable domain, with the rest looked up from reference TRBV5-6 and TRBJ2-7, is DAGVTQSPTHLIKTRGQQVTLRCSPKSGHDTVSWYQQALGQGPQFIFQYYEEEERQRGNFPDRFSGHQFPNYSSELNVNALLLGDSALYLCASSFRGVATYEQYFGPGTRLTVT.

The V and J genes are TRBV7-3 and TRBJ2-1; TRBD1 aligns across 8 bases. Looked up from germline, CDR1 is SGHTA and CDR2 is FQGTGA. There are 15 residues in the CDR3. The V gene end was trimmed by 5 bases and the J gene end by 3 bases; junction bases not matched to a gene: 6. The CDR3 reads CASSLTGEGYNEQFF. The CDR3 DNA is TGTGCCAGCAGCCTGACAGGGGAAGGCTACAATGAGCAGTTCTTC.